These T cell receptor beta chains were read from a single sample in a study of T cell responses to AZD1222 COVID-19 vaccine. The assay was immunoSEQ multiplex PCR, and TCRdb's table has in-frame clones only and misses some. The table shows 86,000 or so clones, with 90% occurring only once. The source was peripheral blood, collected on day 0 of AZD1222 vaccination. These receptors were taken from an adult in good health. Both conserved end residues are part of each CDR3. The D gene is left open where the match is weak. A row's size may be missing; if present it is once, few, many or a size class.

J gene | V gene | D gene | clone size | CDR3 DNA | CDR3 protein
TRBJ2-1 | TRBV28 | . | . | TGTGCCAGCAGTCCCCACTTTGACAGGACCGGCAATGAGCAGTTCTTC | CASSPHFDRTGNEQFF
TRBJ1-2 | TRBV5-1 | TRBD1 | . | TGCGCCAGCAGCCCACAGGGGGCGGACTATGGCTACACCTTC | CASSPQGADYGYTF
TRBJ2-5 | TRBV19 | TRBD2 | once | TGTGCCAGTAGTATGGGCGGGGGAGGCCAAGAGACCCAGTACTTC | CASSMGGGGQETQYF
TRBJ2-7 | TRBV19 | . | . | TGTGCCAGTAATCGGGCCAGGGGATACGAGCAGTACTTC | CASNRARGYEQYF
TRBJ1-3 | TRBV29-1 | . | . | TGCAGCGTTCAAGGACTTGGAGATCGGGAAAACACCATATATTTT | CSVQGLGDRENTIYF
TRBJ1-1 | TRBV6-5 | . | . | TGTGCCAGCGGGCGGTTAAGAACTGAAGCTTTCTTT | CASGRLRTEAFF
TRBJ2-1 | TRBV11-3 | TRBD2 | . | TGTGCCAGCAGCCCCCGGGGGGAGGAATACAATGAGCAGTTCTTC | CASSPRGEEYNEQFF
TRBJ1-2 | TRBV5-1 | TRBD1 | . | TGCGCCAGCAGCTGGGCCAGGGGGCCCAACTATGGCTACACCTTC | CASSWARGPNYGYTF
TRBJ2-5 | TRBV2 | . | . | TGTGCCAGCAGTGGCAGTCAAGAGACCCAGTACTTC | CASSGSQETQYF
TRBJ2-7 | TRBV4-2 | . | . | TGTGCCAGCACCTCAGGGGGGTACGAGCAGTACTTC | CASTSGGYEQYF
TRBJ1-2 | TRBV7-2 | TRBD1 | . | TGTGCCAGCAGCTCCTCACAGGGGTTTGGCTACACCTTC | CASSSSQGFGYTF
TRBJ2-7 | TRBV12-5 | . | once | TGTGCTAGTGGTTTGGTAGGCCCCTACGAGCAGTACTTC | CASGLVGPYEQYF
TRBJ1-1 | TRBV5-5 | . | . | TGTGCCAGCAGCTCGATGGGGGTTGAAGCTTTCTTT | CASSSMGVEAFF
TRBJ2-1 | TRBV27 | TRBD2 | . | TGTGCCAGCGGCCTAGCGGGGTCCTACAATGAGCAGTTCTTC | CASGLAGSYNEQFF
TRBJ2-6 | TRBV9 | . | . | TGTGCCAGCAGCGTAAGAGCTGTCTCCGGCTCTGGGGCCAACGTCCTGACTTTC | CASSVRAVSGSGANVLTF
TRBJ1-4 | TRBV15 | TRBD1 | . | TGTGCCACCAGCAGAGGGGGACAGAGTAATGAAAAACTGTTTTTT | CATSRGGQSNEKLFF
TRBJ2-5 | TRBV28 | . | . | TGTGCCAGCAGTTTAGGGGGCCTCCCTATGGGGGAGACCCAGTACTTC | CASSLGGLPMGETQYF
TRBJ1-4 | TRBV6-5 | TRBD1 | . | TGTGCCAGCAGTTACGTAGGGACAGGGGATGAAAAACTGTTTTTT | CASSYVGTGDEKLFF
TRBJ1-1 | TRBV18 | . | . | TGTGCCAGCTCACCAGACCAGGCGACTGAAGCTTTCTTT | CASSPDQATEAFF
TRBJ2-2 | TRBV6-4 | . | . | TGTGCCAGCAGTGCGGGGGTTGGGACCGGGGAGCTGTTTTTT | CASSAGVGTGELFF
TRBJ2-7 | TRBV6-5 | TRBD1 | . | TGTGCCAGCAGTTCCTCAACAGGGGTGGCTTACGAGCAGTACTTC | CASSSSTGVAYEQYF
TRBJ2-7 | TRBV28 | . | . | TGTGCCAGCAGTTCCTACTACGAGCAGTACTTC | CASSSYYEQYF
TRBJ2-7 | TRBV23-1 | TRBD2 | . | TGCGCCAGCAGTCAAGAACTGCTTAGCGGGAGTGGGTCCTACGAGCAGTACTTC | CASSQELLSGSGSYEQYF
TRBJ2-7 | TRBV11-2 | TRBD2 | . | TGTGCCAGCAGCCCTAGCGGCAACGAGCAGTACTTC | CASSPSGNEQYF
TRBJ2-2 | TRBV29-1 | TRBD1 | . | TGCAGCGTTGATGACAGGGTCGCCGGGGAGCTGTTTTTT | CSVDDRVAGELFF
TRBJ2-7 | TRBV6-1 | TRBD1 | once | TGTGCCAGCAGTGAGACCTGGACAGGGTTTTACGAGCAGTACTTC | CASSETWTGFYEQYF
TRBJ2-5 | TRBV14 | . | . | TGTGCCAGCAGCCTGGCTGGTAGTCAGGGGACCCAGTACTTC | CASSLAGSQGTQYF